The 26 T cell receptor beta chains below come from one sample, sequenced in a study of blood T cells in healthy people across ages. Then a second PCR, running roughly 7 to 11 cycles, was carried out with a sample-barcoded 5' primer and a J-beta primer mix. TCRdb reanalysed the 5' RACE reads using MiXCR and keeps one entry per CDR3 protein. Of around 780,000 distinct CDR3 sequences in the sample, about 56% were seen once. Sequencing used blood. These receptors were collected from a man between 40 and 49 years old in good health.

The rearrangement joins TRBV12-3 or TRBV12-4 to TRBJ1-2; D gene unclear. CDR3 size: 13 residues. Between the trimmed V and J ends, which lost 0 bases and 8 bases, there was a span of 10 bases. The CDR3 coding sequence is TGTGCCAGCAGTTTAGCGCTACAGTTAGGCTACACCTTC. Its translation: CASSLALQLGYTF.

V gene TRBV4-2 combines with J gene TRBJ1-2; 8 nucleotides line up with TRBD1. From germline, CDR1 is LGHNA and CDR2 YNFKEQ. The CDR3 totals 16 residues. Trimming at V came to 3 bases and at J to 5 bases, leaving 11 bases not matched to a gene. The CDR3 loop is CASSHPRDRIGYGYTF. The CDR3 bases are TGTGCCAGCAGCCATCCCAGGGACAGGATTGGGTATGGCTACACCTTC.

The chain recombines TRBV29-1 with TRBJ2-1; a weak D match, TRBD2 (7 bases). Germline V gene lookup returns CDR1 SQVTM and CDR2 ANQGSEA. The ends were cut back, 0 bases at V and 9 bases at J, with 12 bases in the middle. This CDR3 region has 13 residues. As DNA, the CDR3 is TGCAGCGTTGAAGATAGGGGGGGCCGTGAGCAGTTCTTC. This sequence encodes CSVEDRGGREQFF.

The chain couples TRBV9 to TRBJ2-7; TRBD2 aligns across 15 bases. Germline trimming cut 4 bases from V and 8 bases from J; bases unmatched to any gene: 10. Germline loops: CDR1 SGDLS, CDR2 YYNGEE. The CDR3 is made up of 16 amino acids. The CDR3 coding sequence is TGTGCCAGCAGCCCGGACGGGACTAGCGGGAGGCACCAGCAGTACTTC. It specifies CASSPDGTSGRHQQYF.

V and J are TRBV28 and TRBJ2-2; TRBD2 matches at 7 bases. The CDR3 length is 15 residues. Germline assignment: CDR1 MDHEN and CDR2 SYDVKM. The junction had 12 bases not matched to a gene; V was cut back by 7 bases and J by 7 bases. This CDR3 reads CASKGAGEVIGELFF. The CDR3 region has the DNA TGTGCCAGCAAAGGGGCGGGAGAGGTCATCGGGGAGCTGTTTTTT.

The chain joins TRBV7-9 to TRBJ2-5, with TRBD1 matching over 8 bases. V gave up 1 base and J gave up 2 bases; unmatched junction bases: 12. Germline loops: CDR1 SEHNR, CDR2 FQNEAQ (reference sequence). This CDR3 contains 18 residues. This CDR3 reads CASSLGKFGQGGQETQYF. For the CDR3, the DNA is TGTGCCAGCAGCTTAGGAAAGTTTGGACAGGGTGGTCAAGAGACCCAGTACTTC.

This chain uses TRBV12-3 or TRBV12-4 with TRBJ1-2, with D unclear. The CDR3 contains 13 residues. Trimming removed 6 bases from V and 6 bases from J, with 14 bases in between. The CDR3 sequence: CASRPSSRNGYTF. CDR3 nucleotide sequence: TGTGCCAGCAGGCCTTCCAGCAGGAATGGCTACACCTTC.

CDR3 DNA sequence: TGTGCCAGCAGTCCACGGGGGGCTACTCCCAATGAGCAGTTCTTC. Translating gives CASSPRGATPNEQFF. The V and J genes are TRBV11-2 and TRBJ2-1, with a possible D match to TRBD2 (7 bases). Germline CDR1 SGHAT, CDR2 FQNNGV. V was clipped by 6 bases and J by 6 bases, with 18 bases between them. This CDR3 region has 15 residues. Full variable domain (remainder filled in from reference TRBV11-2 and TRBJ2-1): EAGVAQSPRYKIIEKRQSVAFWCNPISGHATLYWYQQILGQGPKLLIQFQNNGVVDDSQLPKDRFSAERLKGVDSTLKIQPAKLEDSAVYLCASSPRGATPNEQFFGPGTRLTVL.

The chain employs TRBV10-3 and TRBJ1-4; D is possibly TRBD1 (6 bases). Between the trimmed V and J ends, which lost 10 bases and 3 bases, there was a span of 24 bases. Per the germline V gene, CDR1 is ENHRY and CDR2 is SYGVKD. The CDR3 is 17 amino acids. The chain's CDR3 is CATRRGQGGYANEKLFF. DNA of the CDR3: TGTGCCACCCGTCGGGGGCAAGGGGGATATGCTAATGAAAAACTGTTTTTT.

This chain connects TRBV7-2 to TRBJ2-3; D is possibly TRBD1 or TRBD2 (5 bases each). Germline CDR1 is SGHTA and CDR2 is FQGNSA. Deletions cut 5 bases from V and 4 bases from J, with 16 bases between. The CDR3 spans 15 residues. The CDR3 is CASSPWGSDADTQYF. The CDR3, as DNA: TGTGCCAGCAGCCCCTGGGGGAGCGATGCAGATACGCAGTATTTT.

In DNA form, the CDR3 reads TGCGCCAGCAGCTACCGGACGGACTCCTACGAGCAGTACTTC. Amino acid sequence: CASSYRTDSYEQYF. V is TRBV5-1 and J is TRBJ2-7; D call uncertain. Trimming removed 3 bases from V and 0 bases from J, with 10 bases in between. Germline CDR1 SGHRS, CDR2 YFSETQ. The CDR3 runs 14 residues.

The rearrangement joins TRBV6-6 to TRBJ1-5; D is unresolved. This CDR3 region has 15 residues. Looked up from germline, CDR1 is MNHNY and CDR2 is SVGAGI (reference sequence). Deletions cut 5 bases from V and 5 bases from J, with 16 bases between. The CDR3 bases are TGTGCCAGCAGTCCTGAGAATACGATCTATCAGCCCCAGCATTTT. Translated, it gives CASSPENTIYQPQHF.

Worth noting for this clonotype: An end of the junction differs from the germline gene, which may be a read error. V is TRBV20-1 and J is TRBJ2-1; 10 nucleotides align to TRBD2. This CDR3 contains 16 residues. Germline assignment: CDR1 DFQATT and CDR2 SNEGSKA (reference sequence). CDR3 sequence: CSASRTSGVVSNEQFF. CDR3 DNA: TGCAGTGCTAGCCGCACTAGCGGGGTTGTATCCAATGAGCAGTTCTTT.

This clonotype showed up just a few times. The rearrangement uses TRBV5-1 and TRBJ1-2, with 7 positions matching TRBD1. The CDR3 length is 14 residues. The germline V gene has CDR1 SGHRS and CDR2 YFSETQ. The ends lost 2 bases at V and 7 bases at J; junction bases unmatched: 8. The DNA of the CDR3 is TGCGCCAGCAGCTTTTCCGAGGGGGCTCGTGGCTACACCTTC. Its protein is CASSFSEGARGYTF.

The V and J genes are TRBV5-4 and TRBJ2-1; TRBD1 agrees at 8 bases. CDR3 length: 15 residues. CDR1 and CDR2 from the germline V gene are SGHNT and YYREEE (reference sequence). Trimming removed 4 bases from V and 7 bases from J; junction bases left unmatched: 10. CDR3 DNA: TGTGCCAGCAGCACTGGACAGGGATGGGGAAATGAGCAGTTCTTC. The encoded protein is CASSTGQGWGNEQFF.

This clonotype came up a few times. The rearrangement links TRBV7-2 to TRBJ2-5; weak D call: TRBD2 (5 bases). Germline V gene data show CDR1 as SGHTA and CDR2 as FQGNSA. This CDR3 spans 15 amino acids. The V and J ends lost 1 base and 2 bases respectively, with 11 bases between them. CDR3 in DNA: TGTGCCAGCAGCTTAGATCGGGGAACGCAAGAGACCCAGTACTTC. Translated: CASSLDRGTQETQYF.

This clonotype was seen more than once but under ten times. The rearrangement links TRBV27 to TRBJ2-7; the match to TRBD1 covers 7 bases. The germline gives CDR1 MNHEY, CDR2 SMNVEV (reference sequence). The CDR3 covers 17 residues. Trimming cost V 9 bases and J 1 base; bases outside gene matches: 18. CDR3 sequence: CASNPDRAKNHSYEQYF. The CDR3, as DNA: TGTGCCAGTAACCCTGACAGGGCCAAGAATCATTCCTACGAGCAGTACTTC.

The CDR3 DNA follows: TGTGCCAGCACCGGACGGATTAGCAATCAGCCCCAGCATTTT. Amino acids: CASTGRISNQPQHF. The chain is built from TRBV6-1 and TRBJ1-5, with D hard to call. The CDR3 spans 14 residues. Germline values: CDR1 MNHNS, CDR2 SASEGT. Trimming took 7 bases from V and 0 from J, leaving 10 bases between them.

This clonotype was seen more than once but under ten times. In nucleotides, the CDR3 is TGTGCCAGCAGCTCCTTACCACTGACCGCCATGGGCACAGATACGCAGTATTTT. Amino acid sequence: CASSSLPLTAMGTDTQYF. The rearrangement uses TRBV7-2 and TRBJ2-3; D uncertain. V lost 4 bases and J 1 base, leaving 21 bases between the germline ends. The germline V gene encodes CDR1 SGHTA and CDR2 FQGNSA. The CDR3 spans 18 residues. The full variable domain, with the rest looked up from reference TRBV7-2 and TRBJ2-3, is GAGVSQSPSNKVTEKGKDVELRCDPISGHTALYWYRQSLGQGLEFLIYFQGNSAPDKSGLPSDRFSAERTGGSVSTLTIQRTQQEDSAVYLCASSSLPLTAMGTDTQYFGPGTRLTVL.

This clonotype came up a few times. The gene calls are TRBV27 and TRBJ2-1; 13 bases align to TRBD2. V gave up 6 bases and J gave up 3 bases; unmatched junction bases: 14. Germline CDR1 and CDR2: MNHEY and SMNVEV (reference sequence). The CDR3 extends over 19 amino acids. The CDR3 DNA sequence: TGTGCCAGCAGCGGATCCACTAGCGGGAGGGCCGGTTTCTACAATGAGCAGTTCTTC. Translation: CASSGSTSGRAGFYNEQFF.

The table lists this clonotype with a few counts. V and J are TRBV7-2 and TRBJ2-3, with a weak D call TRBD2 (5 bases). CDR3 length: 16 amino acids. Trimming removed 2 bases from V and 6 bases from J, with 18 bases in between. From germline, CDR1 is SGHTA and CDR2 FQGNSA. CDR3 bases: TGTGCCAGCAGCTTACTAGGTGGATCCGGGGAGGATACGCAGTATTTT. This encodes CASSLLGGSGEDTQYF.

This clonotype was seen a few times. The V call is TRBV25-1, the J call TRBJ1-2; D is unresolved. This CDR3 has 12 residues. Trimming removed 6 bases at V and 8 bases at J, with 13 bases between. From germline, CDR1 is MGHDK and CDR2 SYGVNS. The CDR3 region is CASRELPGGYTF. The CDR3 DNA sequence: TGTGCCAGCAGGGAGCTCCCGGGGGGCTACACCTTC.

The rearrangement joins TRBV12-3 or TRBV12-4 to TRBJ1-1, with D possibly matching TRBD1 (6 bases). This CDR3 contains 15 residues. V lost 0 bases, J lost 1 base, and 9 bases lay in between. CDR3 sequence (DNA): TGTGCCAGCAGTTTAGCGCAGGGGTGGAACACTGAAGCTTTCTTT. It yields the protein CASSLAQGWNTEAFF.

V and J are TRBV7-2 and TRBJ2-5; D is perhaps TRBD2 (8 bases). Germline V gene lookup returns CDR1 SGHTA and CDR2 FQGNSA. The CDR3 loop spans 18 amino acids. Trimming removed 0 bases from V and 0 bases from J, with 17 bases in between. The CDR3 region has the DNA TGTGCCAGCAGCTTAGCGCTAATAGCGGGACAGTACCAAGAGACCCAGTACTTC. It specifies CASSLALIAGQYQETQYF. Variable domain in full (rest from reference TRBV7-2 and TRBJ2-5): GAGVSQSPSNKVTEKGKDVELRCDPISGHTALYWYRQSLGQGLEFLIYFQGNSAPDKSGLPSDRFSAERTGGSVSTLTIQRTQQEDSAVYLCASSLALIAGQYQETQYFGPGTRLLVL.

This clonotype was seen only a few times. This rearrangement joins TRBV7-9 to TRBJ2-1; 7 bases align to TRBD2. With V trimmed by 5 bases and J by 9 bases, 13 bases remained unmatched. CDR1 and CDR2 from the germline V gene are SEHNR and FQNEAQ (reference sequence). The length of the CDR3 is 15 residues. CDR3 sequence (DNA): TGTGCCAGCAGCCCGGGAGGCGGGAGCCTGGGTGAGCAGTTCTTC. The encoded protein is CASSPGGGSLGEQFF.

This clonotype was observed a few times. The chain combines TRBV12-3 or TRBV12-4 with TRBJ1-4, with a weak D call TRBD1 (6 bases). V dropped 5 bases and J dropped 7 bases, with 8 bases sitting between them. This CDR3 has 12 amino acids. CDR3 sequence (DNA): TGTGCCAGCAGTCAGGGGAGTGAAAAACTGTTTTTT. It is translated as CASSQGSEKLFF.